This T cell receptor beta chain derives from a study of cytomegalovirus exposure and HLA in healthy donors. The PCR was carried out with 60 Vbeta primers and 13 Jbeta primers. Generated by immunoSEQ multiplex PCR, the TCRdb table keeps only in-frame clones and is missing some. The sample includes 100,000 to 150,000 clones, roughly 70% of them seen just once. This TCR came from a man aged 35 to 55 in good health and CMV-seropositive. Sequencing was carried out using PBMCs.

Written as DNA, the CDR3 is TGTGCCAGCAGCATCTGGCGGCGGAGCTCCTACAATGAGCAGTTCTTC. Translating it yields CASSIWRRSSYNEQFF. V usage is TRBV25-1 and J usage is TRBJ2-1; unclear D gene. The V gene lost 6 bases and the J gene lost 0 bases, with 15 bases spanning the gap. This CDR3 contains 16 residues. The germline gives CDR1 MGHDK, CDR2 SYGVNS.